This is a list of T cell receptor beta chains from one sample in a study of shared clonotypes between healthy human individuals. TCRdb's table, derived via immunoSEQ multiplex PCR, lists solely in-frame clones and lacks some. The data hold 330,000 or so clones, with roughly 70% observed a single time. The sample taken for sequencing was memory CD4+ T cells sorted from blood. Source of these receptors: a man aged 25 to 45 in good health. The CDR3 runs from the conserved cysteine through the conserved F or W. Fields, in order: D gene, clone size, V gene, J gene, CDR3 protein, CDR3 DNA. The D gene is left open where the match is weak. Part of the rows lack a size; the others show once, few, many or a class for expanded clones.

>.|.|TRBV7-6|TRBJ2-7
CASSLGDYEQYF
TGTGCCAGCAGCTTAGGAGACTACGAGCAGTACTTC
>TRBD1|once|TRBV5-1|TRBJ2-7
CASSLGDRGPPYEQYF
TGCGCCAGCAGCTTGGGTGACAGGGGGCCGCCCTACGAGCAGTACTTC
>TRBD1|.|TRBV5-6|TRBJ2-1
CASSVDRVQFF
TGTGCCAGCAGCGTGGACAGGGTTCAGTTCTTC
>.|.|TRBV7-9|TRBJ1-4
CASSPPRLGGKEKLFF
TGTGCCAGCAGCCCCCCCCGGTTGGGGGGGAAGGAAAAACTGTTTTTT
>.|many|TRBV6-5|TRBJ2-7
CASSYTNSQSGYEQYF
TGTGCCAGCAGTTACACCAATAGCCAATCGGGCTACGAGCAGTACTTC
>TRBD1|once|TRBV2|TRBJ2-7
CANSQQGTYEQYF
TGTGCCAATAGCCAACAGGGGACCTACGAGCAGTACTTC
>.|.|TRBV11-2|TRBJ2-7
CASSLVTSRTYEQYF
TGTGCCAGCAGCTTAGTTACTAGTCGGACCTACGAGCAGTACTTC
>.|.|TRBV5-8|TRBJ1-2
CASSLFQGNYGYTF
TGTGCCAGCAGCTTGTTTCAGGGGAACTATGGCTACACCTTC
>TRBD2|.|TRBV19|TRBJ2-1
CASSPGLATYNEQFF
TGTGCCAGTAGTCCGGGACTAGCGACATACAATGAGCAGTTCTTC
>.|.|TRBV6-1|TRBJ1-2
CASTDDRYGYTF
TGTGCCAGCACCGATGACCGTTATGGCTACACCTTC
>TRBD1|once|TRBV7-2|TRBJ2-3
CASSLFDRGTDTQYF
TGTGCCAGCAGCTTATTTGACAGGGGCACAGATACGCAGTATTTT
>.|few|TRBV5-1|TRBJ2-3
CASSQGSGLGRTDTQYF
TGCGCCAGCAGCCAGGGGTCGGGCTTGGGAAGGACAGATACGCAGTATTTT
>.|.|TRBV5-1|TRBJ2-7
CASSLVAGSSYEQYF
TGCGCCAGCAGCTTGGTTGCAGGGTCCTCCTACGAGCAGTACTTC
>TRBD1|.|TRBV11-2|TRBJ2-2
CASRSPRGRIGELFF
TGTGCCAGCAGGAGCCCCAGGGGGCGCATCGGGGAGCTGTTTTTT
>.|.|TRBV9|TRBJ2-7
CASSVSGESYEQYF
TGTGCCAGCAGCGTGTCAGGGGAATCCTACGAGCAGTACTTC
>TRBD1|.|TRBV7-2|TRBJ1-2
CASSLGTGVYGYTF
TGTGCCAGCAGCTTAGGGACAGGAGTTTATGGCTACACCTTC
>.|many|TRBV28|TRBJ2-3
CASSLVRYTQYF
TGTGCCAGCAGCCTCGTTCGGTATACGCAGTATTTT
>.|.|TRBV4-3|TRBJ1-1
CASSLTGRMNTEAFF
TGCGCCAGCAGCCTTACAGGGAGAATGAACACTGAAGCTTTCTTT
>.|many|TRBV2|TRBJ2-5
CASGWETQYF
TGTGCCAGCGGGTGGGAGACCCAGTACTTC
>TRBD2|.|TRBV5-1|TRBJ2-7
CASSPGLAGVNEQYF
TGCGCCAGCAGCCCTGGACTAGCGGGAGTAAATGAGCAGTACTTC